Shown below are 30 T cell receptor beta chains from a single sample sequenced in a study of T cells in Graves' hyperthyroidism and ophthalmopathy. RNA transcripts served as the template for amplifying TCR beta CDR3 regions. Carried out on the TCR CDR3, a first-round RT-PCR used the HTBI primer set. Via MiXCR, TCRdb re-called the multiplex PCR reads, giving one row per CDR3 protein. The profile shows about 270,000 distinct CDR3 sequences, approximately 21% of them singletons. Sequencing used blood. Every receptor here comes from a man aged 25 to 40 with Graves' ophthalmopathy.

This clonotype was counted ten times or more. V usage is TRBV12-3 or TRBV12-4 and J usage is TRBJ1-2; 9 nucleotides align to TRBD1. This CDR3 has 13 amino acids. V shed 4 bases, J shed 5 bases, and the junction held 2 bases outside the gene matches. The CDR3 loop is CASSYRGPYGYTF. CDR3 nucleotide sequence: TGTGCCAGCAGTTACAGGGGGCCTTATGGCTACACCTTC.

V usage is TRBV5-1 and J usage is TRBJ2-3; 9 bases are a match to TRBD1. The germline V gene has CDR1 SGHRS and CDR2 YFSETQ. The CDR3 runs 13 residues. Germline trimming cut 5 bases from V and 5 bases from J; bases unmatched to any gene: 3. For the CDR3, the DNA is TGCGCCAGCAGTCGGACAGGGGTAGATACGCAGTATTTT. The encoded protein is CASSRTGVDTQYF.

This chain uses TRBV28 with TRBJ2-7, with 10 bases aligning to TRBD2. CDR3 length equals 15 residues. Looked up from germline, CDR1 is MDHEN and CDR2 is SYDVKM. J gave up 2 bases and V 3 bases, and 4 bases lay outside the gene matches. This chain's CDR3 is CASSFTSGTTYEQYF. The CDR3 bases are TGTGCCAGCAGTTTTACTAGCGGGACAACCTACGAGCAGTACTTC. The complete variable domain, with remaining parts taken from reference TRBV28 and TRBJ2-7, reads DVKVTQSSRYLVKRTGEKVFLECVQDMDHENMFWYRQDPGLGLRLIYFSYDVKMKEKGDIPEGYSVSREKKERFSLILESASTNQTSMYLCASSFTSGTTYEQYFGPGTRLTVT.

The chain joins TRBV18 to TRBJ2-2, with 9 nucleotides matching TRBD2. Germline CDR1 and CDR2: KGHSH and LQKENI. This CDR3 comprises 15 residues. V lost 8 bases and J lost 5; bases outside the gene matches: 9. CDR3 protein: CASAKIAGETGELFF. In nucleotides, the CDR3 is TGTGCCAGCGCAAAAATAGCGGGAGAGACCGGGGAGCTGTTTTTT.

V is TRBV5-1 and J is TRBJ2-7, with D tentatively TRBD1 (6 bases). Germline-derived CDR1 and CDR2 are SGHRS and YFSETQ. The V and J ends lost 4 bases and 0 bases respectively, with 14 bases between them. The CDR3 has 15 residues. The DNA of the CDR3 is TGCGCCAGCAGCGGTAGACAGGAATACTCCTACGAGCAGTACTTC. As protein: CASSGRQEYSYEQYF.

J is TRBJ1-2 and V is TRBV20-1, with a weak D call TRBD1 (5 bases). V was clipped by 1 base and J by 3 bases, with 9 bases between them. This CDR3 is built from 13 residues. CDR1 is DFQATT and CDR2 is SNEGSKA in the germline V gene (reference sequence). The DNA of the CDR3 is TGCAGTGCTAGAGTAGAGGGGTACTATGGCTACACCTTC. Translation: CSARVEGYYGYTF.

The genes are TRBV6-2 or TRBV6-3 and TRBJ1-2; D is unclear. V dropped 7 bases and J dropped 5 bases, with 11 bases sitting between them. Germline V gene sequence: CDR1 MNHEY, CDR2 SVGEGT. The CDR3 covers 12 residues. The CDR3 sequence is CASKRDPYGYTF. The DNA for the CDR3 is TGTGCCAGCAAAAGGGATCCGTATGGCTACACCTTC.

About this clonotype itself: Without the conserved terminal phenylalanine or tryptophan, this CDR3 likely stems from a read error. The gene calls are TRBV7-2 and TRBJ1-1; tentatively, D is TRBD1 (5 bases). From germline, CDR1 is SGHTA and CDR2 FQGNSA. The CDR3 is 14 amino acids. CDR3 DNA sequence: TGTGCCAGCAGCTTATGGGGGAGCGGCACTGAGGCTTTCCTT. Its protein is CASSLWGSGTEAFL.

The chain carries TRBV7-9 and TRBJ2-3, with 11 bases lining up with TRBD2. From germline, CDR1 is SEHNR and CDR2 FQNEAQ (reference sequence). The length of the CDR3 is 16 residues. J lost 5 bases, V lost 1 base, and 5 bases had no gene match. The CDR3 DNA is TGTGCCAGCAGCTTAGGTTTACTAGCGGGAGTAGATACGCAGTATTTT. This gives the protein CASSLGLLAGVDTQYF.

The count of this clonotype is one. A much more abundant neighbour one base away suggests this may be a read error. The rearrangement uses TRBV28 and TRBJ1-2; D gene ambiguous. Per germline, CDR1 MDHEN and CDR2 SYDVKM. The CDR3 extends over 11 amino acids. The CDR3: CAGSYQKAYTF. The CDR3 DNA reads as TGTGCCGGCAGTTATCAGAAAGCCTACACCTTC.

This clonotype showed up many times. The chain employs TRBV2 and TRBJ2-1; TRBD2 aligns across 12 bases. The V gene end was trimmed by 2 bases and the J gene end by 1 base; junction bases not matched to a gene: 9. Germline CDR1 is SNHLY and CDR2 is FYNNEI. There are 19 residues in the CDR3. Here the CDR3 reads CASSEFRLAGVRSYNEQFF. Here the CDR3 DNA reads TGTGCCAGCAGTGAATTTCGACTAGCGGGAGTACGATCCTACAATGAGCAGTTCTTC.

This chain connects TRBV24-1 to TRBJ2-1; 10 bases fit TRBD1. CDR1 and CDR2 from the germline V gene are KGHDR and SFDVKD. The ends lost 8 bases at V and 4 bases at J; junction bases unmatched: 4. CDR3 size: 14 residues. The CDR3 here is CATTMDRGYNEQFF. The CDR3 DNA reads as TGTGCCACCACCATGGACAGGGGGTACAATGAGCAGTTCTTC.

A remark on this clonotype: Just one base apart from a much larger clone, this may be a read error. The chain links TRBV29-1 to TRBJ2-1; the D gene is possibly TRBD2 (5 bases). Trimming took 6 bases from V and 5 from J, leaving 14 bases between them. The CDR3 contains 13 residues. Germline V CDR1 and CDR2: SQVTM, ANQGSEA. This CDR3 reads CSVNIATNNEQFF. CDR3 sequence (DNA): TGCAGCGTCAATATAGCGACAAACAATGAGCAGTTCTTC.

Remarks on this clonotype: This may stem from a read error, because a much larger clone lies one nucleotide away. The chain is built from TRBV30 and TRBJ2-3; 12 bases agree with TRBD2. The CDR3 runs to 17 residues. The germline V gene encodes CDR1 GTSNPN and CDR2 SVGIG (reference sequence). CDR3 sequence (DNA): TGTGTCTGGGATCCTACTCGGACTAGCGGGATGAGAGATACGCAGTATTTT. It yields the protein CVWDPTRTSGMRDTQYF.

This clonotype was seen more than once but under ten times. Germline and junction disagree at one end, which may indicate a read error. This chain joins TRBV2 and TRBJ2-1, with TRBD2 as a possible D gene (6 bases). This CDR3 has 16 residues. Germline V gene lookup returns CDR1 SNHLY and CDR2 FYNNEI. CDR3: CASSEALGGSYDEQFF. CDR3 DNA: TGTGCCAGCAGTGAAGCGCTGGGAGGTTCCTACGATGAGCAGTTCTTC.

This clonotype has only a few counts. This chain joins TRBV14 and TRBJ1-5, with D uncertain. Trimming took off 4 bases at V and 4 bases at J, with 8 bases between the two ends. Germline assignment: CDR1 SGHDN and CDR2 FVKESK. This CDR3 comprises 13 residues. Written as DNA, the CDR3 is TGTGCCAGCAGCCCGAGTCTAAATCAGCCCCAGCATTTT. Translation gives CASSPSLNQPQHF.

The rearrangement links TRBV24-1 to TRBJ2-1; tentatively, D is TRBD1 (6 bases). V was shortened by 3 bases and J by 6 bases, with 17 bases between the two germline ends. CDR3 length equals 16 residues. CDR1 is KGHDR and CDR2 is SFDVKD in the germline V gene. In DNA form, the CDR3 reads TGTGCCACCAGTGATCGGGACACCCCCACCTTCAATGAGCAGTTCTTC. Protein product: CATSDRDTPTFNEQFF.

The genes are TRBV6-1 and TRBJ2-1, with TRBD2 matching 10 bases. V lost 3 bases, J lost 12 bases, and 11 bases stayed unmatched. The CDR3 is 15 amino acids. Germline assignment: CDR1 MNHNS and CDR2 SASEGT. CDR3: CASSDLAGDLVGQFF. In nucleotides, the CDR3 is TGTGCCAGCAGTGATCTAGCGGGAGATCTAGTTGGGCAGTTCTTC.

The V and J genes are TRBV5-1 and TRBJ2-3, with D hard to call. This CDR3 is 14 amino acids long. V lost 5 bases to trimming and J lost 0 bases, with 10 bases between them. Germline V gene data show CDR1 as SGHRS and CDR2 as YFSETQ. CDR3 sequence reads: CASRHLVSTDTQYF. The CDR3 DNA reads as TGCGCCAGCAGGCACCTGGTCAGCACAGATACGCAGTATTTT.

This clonotype was seen just once. A single base separates this from a much larger clone, so it may be a read error. The V gene is TRBV19, the J gene TRBJ2-1; 7 bases fit TRBD1. There are 16 residues in the CDR3. CDR1 LNHDA and CDR2 SQIVND come from the germline V gene (reference sequence). The CDR3 reads CAGSKTGTEGYNEQFF. For the CDR3, the DNA is TGTGCCGGTAGTAAGACCGGGACAGAGGGCTACAATGAGCAGTTCTTC.

This clonotype was picked up many times. This chain connects TRBV7-8 to TRBJ1-2; 7 bases fit TRBD1. The CDR3 totals 15 residues. The germline V gene has CDR1 SGHVS and CDR2 FQNEAQ. V shed 2 bases and J 4 bases; nucleotides not matched to a gene: 7. The CDR3 DNA sequence: TGTGCCAGCAGCTTAAGGCAGGGGGAAAGCTATGGCTACACCTTC. This translates into CASSLRQGESYGYTF.

The sample holds many counts of this clonotype. The V and J genes are TRBV18 and TRBJ2-3, with 8 nucleotides matching TRBD2. With V trimmed by 3 bases and J by 9 bases, 11 bases remained unmatched. Germline V gene lookup returns CDR1 KGHSH and CDR2 LQKENI. This CDR3 has 15 residues. CDR3 sequence (DNA): TGTGCCAGCTCACCCCCCGGGACTAGAGAGGAGACGCAGTATTTT. Protein product: CASSPPGTREETQYF.

This clonotype was seen a handful of times. The chain couples TRBV29-1 to TRBJ2-7; 7 bases are shared with TRBD1. The trim removed 4 bases at V and 2 bases at J, leaving 8 bases unmatched. Germline V gives CDR1 SQVTM, CDR2 ANQGSEA. There are 14 residues in the CDR3. The chain's CDR3 is CSVASGQKTYEQYF. CDR3 in DNA: TGCAGCGTTGCTTCGGGACAGAAGACCTACGAGCAGTACTTC.

Ten or more counts support this clonotype. The chain employs TRBV11-1 and TRBJ2-1, with D perhaps TRBD1 (6 bases). CDR3 length equals 17 residues. Trimming took off 10 bases at V and 1 base at J, with 23 bases between the two ends. CDR1 is SGHAT and CDR2 is FQDESV in the germline V gene (reference sequence). The CDR3 bases are TGTGCCATCGATCAGGGGCTAGGGGGAAGGTCCTACAATGAGCAGTTCTTC. Protein product: CAIDQGLGGRSYNEQFF.

V and J are TRBV6-5 and TRBJ2-3, with D possibly being TRBD1 or TRBD2 (5 bases each). V was cut by 1 base and J by 5 bases, with 7 bases left in between. Germline-derived CDR1 and CDR2 are MNHEY and SVGAGI. CDR3 length equals 13 residues. CDR3 region: CASSYLGEDTQYF. The CDR3 region has the DNA TGTGCCAGCAGTTACTTGGGGGAAGATACGCAGTATTTT.

This clonotype occurred a few times. The chain carries TRBV20-1 and TRBJ1-1, with D possibly TRBD1 on 5 matching bases. The CDR3 totals 15 residues. The germline V gene has CDR1 DFQATT and CDR2 SNEGSKA (reference sequence). Trimming left V 2 bases short and J 5 bases short, with 18 bases between. The CDR3: CSARLPGRRKTEAFF. The CDR3 DNA reads TGCAGTGCTAGACTACCGGGACGGAGGAAGACTGAAGCTTTCTTT.

This clonotype was seen a few times. The chain is built from TRBV20-1 and TRBJ2-5; D unclear. This CDR3 contains 11 residues. With 7 bases removed from V and 5 bases from J, the gap between germline ends came to 11 bases. Germline CDR1 reads DFQATT; CDR2 reads SNEGSKA (reference sequence). The CDR3 DNA sequence: TGCAGTGTTGGATACCGCGAGACCCAGTACTTC. Its translation: CSVGYRETQYF.

The chain links TRBV12-3 or TRBV12-4 to TRBJ1-2; 8 bases map to TRBD1. The CDR3 spans 13 residues. V shed 4 bases and J 7 bases; nucleotides not matched to a gene: 5. The CDR3 reads CASSSTDRAGYTF. CDR3 sequence (DNA): TGTGCCAGCAGTTCCACGGACAGGGCTGGCTACACCTTC.

This chain connects TRBV9 to TRBJ2-3; no definite D call. The CDR3 spans 16 residues. From germline, CDR1 is SGDLS and CDR2 YYNGEE. The V end was cut by 0 bases, the J end by 6 bases, with 17 bases between. The CDR3, as DNA: TGTGCCAGCAGCGTAGAGATGAACTTCGAATGGGATACGCAGTATTTT. Translating gives CASSVEMNFEWDTQYF.

This clonotype was observed at least ten times. V usage is TRBV28 and J usage is TRBJ2-1; D is perhaps TRBD1 or TRBD2 (5 bases each). The length of the CDR3 is 16 residues. Germline V gene data show CDR1 as MDHEN and CDR2 as SYDVKM. V lost 6 bases and J lost 9, with 24 bases in between. CDR3 region: CASSFSGAAGKAEQFF. CDR3 nucleotide sequence: TGTGCCAGCAGCTTTTCCGGGGCAGCCGGTAAAGCTGAGCAGTTCTTC.